The present TCR beta chain was sequenced within a study of T cell responses to AZD1222 COVID-19 vaccine. Study-wide background: Second-dose groups at about 4 or about 12 weeks were pooled. Notes on the study in general: Among the donors, most were white British and more were female, and clonal diversity was possibly underestimated. Across the whole spike, CD4 TCRs peaked at regions 160-218 and 743-854.

Details on this clone: The target antigen is unknown.

TCRdb keeps only in-frame clones here, not all; method: immunoSEQ multiplex PCR. The sample gives roughly 100,000 clones, roughly 90% of which show up once; about 28% is in the top ten. Germline V gene sequence: CDR1 SGHTA, CDR2 FQGNSA. The V end was cut by 7 bases, the J end by 4 bases, with 14 bases between. CDR3 length equals 13 residues. V gene TRBV7-2 combines with J gene TRBJ2-7; D possibly uses TRBD1 or TRBD2 (5 bases each). This clonotype originated in an adult in good health. The sample consisted of peripheral blood, taken on day 0 of AZD1222 vaccination. As DNA, the CDR3 is TGTGCCAGCACCCGAAGTGGGGGATACGAGCAGTACTTC. It yields the protein CASTRSGGYEQYF. Together with reference TRBV7-2 and TRBJ2-7, the CDR3 gives the full variable domain: GAGVSQSPSNKVTEKGKDVELRCDPISGHTALYWYRQSLGQGLEFLIYFQGNSAPDKSGLPSDRFSAERTGGSVSTLTIQRTQQEDSAVYLCASTRSGGYEQYFGPGTRLTVT.